This T cell receptor beta chain came from a study of regulatory T cells in long-lasting Graves disease. Whole-study findings and limits: Thyroid tissue was not sampled; only peripheral blood was.

This clonotype was counted between two and nine times. Its antigen is unidentified. Time point of the sample: persistent/refractory GD, antithyroid drugs over 5 years with positive TRAb. There was RNA extracted from PBMCs, and the TCR library was made from it. The TCR beta library used iRepertoire HTBI primers with Arm-PCR amplification of CDR3. TCRdb redid the calling of the multiplex PCR reads with MiXCR, one entry per CDR3 protein. The sample lists 400,000 to 500,000 distinct CDR3 sequences; around 20% were seen once. The sequencing here drew on peripheral blood mononuclear cells (PBMCs), taken when the disease was refractory, from a patient treated with antithyroid drugs. The TCR originated in a female donor with Graves disease.

CDR3 sequence: CASSYGAYLNTEAFF. CDR3 bases: TGTGCCAGCAGTTATGGAGCCTACCTGAACACTGAAGCTTTCTTT. The gene calls are TRBV6-2 or TRBV6-3 and TRBJ1-1; D not certain. The germline V gene has CDR1 MNHEY and CDR2 SVGEGT. The CDR3 has 15 amino acids. Trimming pared 3 bases from V and 0 bases from J, leaving 11 bases between.